The present T cell receptor (beta chain) was sequenced within a study of cytomegalovirus exposure and HLA in healthy donors. Study-wide context: An early data release held 79 million or so unique TCRs from HLA-typed donors. Findings and caveats of the study: On later analysis, the bulk of CMV-associated TCR beta chains appeared to be HLA-restricted. Fewer N-insertions (relative to the roughly 630-donor mean) were reportedly seen in an Asian-associated ancestry cluster in a later analysis.

PCR primers comprised 60 Vbeta and 13 Jbeta primers. In the original analysis: About 9.9 million of the approximately 80 million unique TCR beta chains counted in a later analysis were shared. TCRdb keeps only in-frame clones here, not all; method: immunoSEQ multiplex PCR. V and J calls plus clone size are reproduced from that table; the DNA served to infer D and trimming. This sample's table reports under 200,000 clones. In the case of this clone: The target antigen is unknown.

Germline V gives CDR1 SGDLS, CDR2 YYNGEE. This CDR3 contains 15 residues. V was pared by 1 base and J by 7 bases, with 14 bases between. V is TRBV9 and J is TRBJ1-4; tentatively, D is TRBD1 (6 bases). Sequenced material: PBMCs. The clonotype originates from a man under 40 in good health and CMV-seronegative. As DNA, the CDR3 is TGTGCCAGCAGCGTACTTGGGCTACAGGGTGAAAAACTGTTTTTT. It codes for CASSVLGLQGEKLFF.